This T cell receptor beta chain was obtained from a study of molecular identifiers for immune sequencing clone quantification. Preparation of the bulk TCR libraries relied on previously described methods and listed TCR primers. TCRdb re-called the PCR reads through MiXCR, storing one row per CDR3 protein. This sample has a few hundred thousand distinct CDR3 sequences; over 20% occur once, and the top ten carry approximately 0.74%. CDR3 size: 15 residues. This clonotype came up a few times. Its matching antigen is unknown. A junction boundary mismatches the germline segment, possibly from a read error. The study, taken as a whole, reports: Jurkat TCR RNA spiked in from one cell (amid 960,000 or so naive cells) was reportedly detectable. Highly expanded clone sizes could end up underestimated if a barcode were shared by identical TCR molecules. Clones that exceeded 20 RNA copies held over 98% of effector molecules, yet under 1% in naive cells.

The sequenced material came from naive CD8+ T cells from blood, with Jurkat cell RNA spiked in. Sample subset: FACS-sorted CD8+CD4-CCR7+CD45RA+ naive T cells. The clonotype was recovered from a human donor in good health. Some libraries in this study had Jurkat cell RNA spiked in. This chain connects TRBV12-3 or TRBV12-4 to TRBJ2-7; TRBD1 matches 7 bases. CDR3 amino acids: CAGSTGVGDAMGQYF. In nucleotides, the CDR3 is TGTGCCGGCAGTACAGGGGTCGGCGACGCGATGGGGCAGTACTTC.